This T cell receptor beta chain stems from a study of T cell responses to AZD1222 COVID-19 vaccine. Findings and caveats of the study: At study baseline, merely five or six AZD1222 recipients were seropositive. Repertoires were sampled only after the peak T cell response. The reported proportion of spike-specific TCRs targeting unmutated variant regions was nearly half.

The CDR3 covers 15 residues. Germline V lookup: CDR1 MDHEN, CDR2 SYDVKM. With 3 bases removed from V and 5 bases from J, the gap between germline ends came to 16 bases. Method: immunoSEQ multiplex PCR; TCRdb's copy keeps in-frame clones and lacks some. The data hold 150,000 or so clones, with approximately 94% observed a single time. This clone was found once. No antigen is known for it. The chain carries TRBV28 and TRBJ2-5, with D possibly TRBD1 on 5 matching bases. The material sequenced was peripheral blood, taken on day 0 of AZD1222 vaccination. The TCR sequence derives from an adult in good health. The CDR3 DNA follows: TGTGCCAGCAGTTTTAGGGCCAGGGCAGGGGAGACCCAGTACTTC. Its protein is CASSFRARAGETQYF.